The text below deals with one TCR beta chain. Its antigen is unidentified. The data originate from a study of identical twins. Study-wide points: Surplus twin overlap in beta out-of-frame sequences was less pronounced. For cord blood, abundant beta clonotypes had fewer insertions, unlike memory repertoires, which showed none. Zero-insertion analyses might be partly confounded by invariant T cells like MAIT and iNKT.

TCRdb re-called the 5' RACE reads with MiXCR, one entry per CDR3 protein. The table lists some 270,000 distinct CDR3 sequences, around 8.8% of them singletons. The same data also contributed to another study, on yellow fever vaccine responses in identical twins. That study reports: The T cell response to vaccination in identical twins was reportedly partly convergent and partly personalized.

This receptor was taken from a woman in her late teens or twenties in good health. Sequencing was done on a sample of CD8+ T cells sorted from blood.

The CDR3, as DNA: TGTGCCAGCAGTTGGTTCGAGGGGACCTACAATGAGCAGTTCTTC. This encodes CASSWFEGTYNEQFF. This chain uses TRBV27 with TRBJ2-1; tentatively, D is TRBD1 or TRBD2 (5 bases each). The length of the CDR3 is 15 residues. Germline CDR1 is MNHEY and CDR2 is SMNVEV (reference sequence). V gave up 4 bases and J gave up 2 bases, with 12 bases separating them.